Shown below are 29 T cell receptor beta chains from a single sample sequenced in a study of blood T cell repertoires in COVID-19. Here immunoSEQ multiplex PCR was the method, and the copy in TCRdb shows in-frame clones only, minus some. The repertoire includes about 320,000 clones, 89% of them detected once, and approximately 5.5% sits in the top ten. Source material: PBMCs or T cells enriched from blood (not recorded which). These receptors came from a man between 60 and 75 years old who had recovered from COVID-19.

This chain uses TRBV18 with TRBJ1-6, with 7 bases matching TRBD1. The CDR3 covers 14 residues. Germline V CDR1 and CDR2: KGHSH, LQKENI. Trimming removed 3 bases from V and 5 bases from J; junction bases left unmatched: 1. CDR3 amino acids: CASSPGQNNSPLHF. The DNA of the CDR3 is TGTGCCAGCTCACCGGGACAGAATAATTCACCCCTCCACTTT.

The chain combines TRBV9 with TRBJ2-7; 13 bases match TRBD2. J lost 2 bases, V lost 4 bases, and 6 bases had no gene match. Germline-derived CDR1 and CDR2 are SGDLS and YYNGEE. The CDR3 has 16 residues. The CDR3 sequence: CASSSGTSGTTYEQYF. CDR3 sequence (DNA): TGTGCCAGCAGCTCAGGGACTAGCGGGACGACCTACGAGCAGTACTTC.

This clone occurred a few times. V gene TRBV11-2 combines with J gene TRBJ2-1; 9 positions agree with TRBD2. The CDR3 is made up of 15 amino acids. Germline V gene sequence: CDR1 SGHAT, CDR2 FQNNGV. The ends lost 1 base at V and 8 bases at J; junction bases unmatched: 6. CDR3 residues: CASSLVAGALDEQFF. CDR3 coding DNA: TGTGCCAGCAGCTTAGTAGCGGGAGCTTTGGATGAGCAGTTCTTC. The full variable domain, completed using reference TRBV11-2 and TRBJ2-1, is EAGVAQSPRYKIIEKRQSVAFWCNPISGHATLYWYQQILGQGPKLLIQFQNNGVVDDSQLPKDRFSAERLKGVDSTLKIQPAKLEDSAVYLCASSLVAGALDEQFFGPGTRLTVL.

The rearrangement links TRBV4-3 to TRBJ1-4; tentative D call: TRBD1 (6 bases). V lost 1 base, J lost 0 bases, and 6 bases lay in between. CDR1 is LGHNA and CDR2 is YSLEER in the germline V gene. CDR3 length: 15 amino acids. DNA of the CDR3: TGCGCCAGCAGCCAAGGACAGGCAACTAATGAAAAACTGTTTTTT. The encoded protein is CASSQGQATNEKLFF.

This clone was counted a single time. The chain carries TRBV5-1 and TRBJ2-5; TRBD1 is a possible D gene (6 bases). The V and J ends lost 3 bases and 1 base respectively, with 10 bases between them. CDR1 is SGHRS and CDR2 is YFSETQ in the germline V gene. CDR3 length equals 14 residues. This chain's CDR3 is CASSWTAPQETQYF. CDR3 DNA: TGCGCCAGCAGCTGGACAGCCCCCCAAGAGACCCAGTACTTC. Using reference TRBV5-1 and TRBJ2-5 for the parts outside the CDR3, the full variable domain is KAGVTQTPRYLIKTRGQQVTLSCSPISGHRSVSWYQQTPGQGLQFLFEYFSETQRNKGNFPGRFSGRQFSNSRSEMNVSTLELGDSALYLCASSWTAPQETQYFGPGTRLLVL.

The chain links TRBV14 to TRBJ1-1; no clear D. Germline CDR1 and CDR2: SGHDN and FVKESK. This CDR3 spans 13 amino acids. Trimming removed 4 bases from V and 3 bases from J, with 9 bases in between. The CDR3: CASSPQVDTEAFF. In DNA, the CDR3 is TGTGCCAGCAGCCCCCAGGTGGACACTGAAGCTTTCTTT.

The chain carries TRBV5-1 and TRBJ1-5, with TRBD1 identical over 10 bases. This CDR3 has 16 amino acids. Germline V lookup: CDR1 SGHRS, CDR2 YFSETQ. V was pared by 0 bases and J by 6 bases, with 6 bases of the junction left unmatched. CDR3 nucleotide sequence: TGCGCCAGCAGCTTGGATGCGACAGGGGGCGGTCAGCCCCAGCATTTT. Translated, it gives CASSLDATGGGQPQHF.

The chain links TRBV28 to TRBJ1-2, with D perhaps TRBD1 (6 bases). V lost 3 bases and J lost 4, with 12 bases in between. The germline V gene has CDR1 MDHEN and CDR2 SYDVKM. The CDR3 contains 14 residues. CDR3 in DNA: TGTGCCAGCAGTTTCAGGGGATGGGTCTATGGCTACACCTTC. This codes for CASSFRGWVYGYTF.

The V call is TRBV27, the J call TRBJ2-7; TRBD1 agrees at 9 bases. Germline loops: CDR1 MNHEY, CDR2 SMNVEV (reference sequence). The junction had 8 bases not matched to a gene; V was cut back by 5 bases and J by 0 bases. The CDR3 totals 16 residues. The CDR3 DNA reads as TGTGCCAGCAGTCCAGGGCTGGACAGGGGCTCCTACGAGCAGTACTTC. It codes for CASSPGLDRGSYEQYF.

The chain carries TRBV6-5 and TRBJ2-7, with D tentatively TRBD2 (7 bases). The V end was cut by 3 bases, the J end by 2 bases, with 14 bases between. This CDR3 has 15 amino acids. Germline CDR1 and CDR2: MNHEY and SVGAGI. This CDR3 reads CASSYIGGPTYEQYF. The CDR3 DNA follows: TGTGCCAGCAGTTATATCGGGGGGCCCACCTACGAGCAGTACTTC.

The rearrangement joins TRBV11-1 to TRBJ1-2; D possibly corresponds to TRBD1 (6 bases). V was shortened by 0 bases and J by 6 bases, with 14 bases between the two germline ends. Germline V gene sequence: CDR1 SGHAT, CDR2 FQDESV (reference sequence). CDR3 length: 15 residues. CDR3 nucleotides: TGTGCCAGCAGCTTAGCGCGCGGGGGGGCCCATGGCTACACCTTC. This encodes CASSLARGGAHGYTF.

This chain joins TRBV28 and TRBJ1-1, with 9 positions matching TRBD1. The trim removed 6 bases at V and 5 bases at J, leaving 10 bases unmatched. CDR1 MDHEN and CDR2 SYDVKM come from the germline V gene. This CDR3 spans 15 amino acids. In nucleotides, the CDR3 is TGTGCCAGCAGACCACAGGGGGCGAGGTGGACTGAAGCTTTCTTT. Translated, it gives CASRPQGARWTEAFF.

This clone appeared once. The rearrangement links TRBV7-9 to TRBJ1-4; no firm D call. Deletions cut 1 base from V and 7 bases from J, with 13 bases between. This CDR3 contains 15 residues. Per the germline V gene, CDR1 is SEHNR and CDR2 is FQNEAQ (reference sequence). The DNA for the CDR3 is TGTGCCAGCAGCTTAGTGCAATCGGCGGGTGAAAAACTGTTTTTT. This encodes CASSLVQSAGEKLFF.

As regards this clone: Other DNA sequences of this sample code for an identical CDR3. This chain uses TRBV19 with TRBJ2-7; possibly TRBD2 for D (5 bases). The V end lost 2 bases, the J end lost 1 base, and 9 bases lay between the germline ends. The germline V gene has CDR1 LNHDA and CDR2 SQIVND (reference sequence). The CDR3 spans 14 residues. This CDR3 reads CASSIRGSSYEQYF. CDR3 DNA: TGTGCCAGTAGTATAAGAGGGAGTTCCTACGAGCAGTACTTC.

This chain joins TRBV6-5 and TRBJ1-2; D remains unclear. The V gene's germline CDR1 is MNHEY and CDR2 SVGAGI. The V end was cut by 4 bases, the J end by 4 bases, with 13 bases between. This CDR3 contains 14 residues. CDR3 region: CASSSEQPIYGYTF. The CDR3 region has the DNA TGTGCCAGCAGTTCCGAACAACCAATCTATGGCTACACCTTC.

The V and J genes are TRBV18 and TRBJ2-5; no definite D call. The CDR3 loop spans 13 amino acids. Trimming took off 3 bases at V and 5 bases at J, with 10 bases between the two ends. Germline CDR1 KGHSH, CDR2 LQKENI. CDR3 DNA: TGTGCCAGCTCACCGACATTAGAGGAGACCCAGTACTTC. Its translation is CASSPTLEETQYF.

This clone was observed a handful of times. The chain uses TRBV11-3 and TRBJ1-2, with 7 bases identical to TRBD1. The CDR3 covers 12 residues. The V gene's germline CDR1 is SGHNT and CDR2 YENEEA. Unmatched junction bases numbered 3, after V lost 5 bases and J lost 6 bases. The CDR3 sequence: CASSDGQDGYTF. CDR3 DNA sequence: TGTGCCAGCAGCGACGGACAGGATGGCTACACCTTC.

The rearrangement joins TRBV28 to TRBJ1-5; TRBD1 matches at 7 bases. Unmatched junction bases numbered 10, after V lost 4 bases and J lost 4 bases. This CDR3 has 16 amino acids. Germline CDR1 is MDHEN and CDR2 is SYDVKM. CDR3 DNA: TGTGCCAGCAGTTCTCCCGGGACAGTCGAGAATCAGCCCCAGCATTTT. The encoded protein is CASSSPGTVENQPQHF.

The rearrangement links TRBV5-1 to TRBJ2-7; 10 positions match TRBD2. The CDR3 runs 16 residues. CDR1 and CDR2 from the germline V gene are SGHRS and YFSETQ. With 3 bases clipped from V and 3 bases from J, the junction kept 9 bases outside the gene matches. This CDR3 is CASSSDPSGSYYEQYF. As DNA, the CDR3 is TGCGCCAGCAGCTCCGACCCTAGCGGGAGTTACTACGAGCAGTACTTC. Full variable domain (missing parts from reference TRBV5-1 and TRBJ2-7): KAGVTQTPRYLIKTRGQQVTLSCSPISGHRSVSWYQQTPGQGLQFLFEYFSETQRNKGNFPGRFSGRQFSNSRSEMNVSTLELGDSALYLCASSSDPSGSYYEQYFGPGTRLTVT.

A remark on this clone: The identical CDR3 is also encoded by other nucleotide sequences in the sample. The chain uses TRBV18 and TRBJ1-1; D gene unclear. Germline assignment: CDR1 KGHSH and CDR2 LQKENI. The CDR3 length is 13 residues. The ends were cut back, 3 bases at V and 0 bases at J, with 5 bases in the middle. The CDR3 DNA is TGTGCCAGCTCACCTTCAATGAACACTGAAGCTTTCTTT. This sequence encodes CASSPSMNTEAFF.

V and J are TRBV6-6 and TRBJ1-5, with D unresolved. The germline V and J ends were trimmed by 6 bases and 6 bases, with 9 bases remaining between them. The CDR3 is made up of 12 amino acids. The germline V gene encodes CDR1 MNHNY and CDR2 SVGAGI (reference sequence). The CDR3 DNA follows: TGTGCCAGCAGCGATTACAGTCAGCCCCAGCATTTT. As protein: CASSDYSQPQHF.

This chain uses TRBV3-1 (or the pseudogene TRBV3-2) with TRBJ2-5; 14 nucleotides line up with TRBD2. Germline values: CDR1 LGHDT, CDR2 YNNKEL (reference sequence). The CDR3 runs 16 residues. The V gene end was trimmed by 4 bases and the J gene end by 3 bases; junction bases not matched to a gene: 4. The CDR3 sequence is CASSPRGLAGEETQYF. The CDR3 nucleotides read TGTGCCAGCAGCCCCAGGGGACTAGCGGGGGAAGAGACCCAGTACTTC.

This clone was seen just once. A read error may account for a junction end that differs from germline. The gene calls are TRBV19 and TRBJ1-1; D gene uncertain. Germline values: CDR1 LNHDA, CDR2 SQIVND (reference sequence). This CDR3 region has 12 residues. CDR3 in amino acids: CASSIRNSEAFF. The CDR3 nucleotides are TGTGCCAGTAGTATAAGGAACAGTGAAGCTTTCTTT.

This chain joins TRBV11-2 and TRBJ1-1; 7 positions agree with TRBD1. The CDR3 is 14 residues long. Trimming removed 3 bases from V and 0 bases from J; junction bases left unmatched: 1. Germline V gene sequence: CDR1 SGHAT, CDR2 FQNNGV. CDR3: CASSFDRVNTEAFF. The CDR3 DNA is TGTGCCAGCAGCTTCGACAGGGTGAACACTGAAGCTTTCTTT. Filled out from reference TRBV11-2 and TRBJ1-1, the complete variable domain reads EAGVAQSPRYKIIEKRQSVAFWCNPISGHATLYWYQQILGQGPKLLIQFQNNGVVDDSQLPKDRFSAERLKGVDSTLKIQPAKLEDSAVYLCASSFDRVNTEAFFGQGTRLTVV.

The chain carries TRBV7-3 and TRBJ2-3, with 9 bases identical to TRBD2. V lost 1 base and J lost 4; bases outside the gene matches: 6. CDR1 is SGHTA and CDR2 is FQGTGA in the germline V gene. The length of the CDR3 is 16 residues. The DNA for the CDR3 is TGTGCCAGCAGCTTAAGGGGTAGCGGGAGTTCAGATACGCAGTATTTT. As protein: CASSLRGSGSSDTQYF.

A few counts support this clone. The chain has TRBV24-1 and TRBJ2-2; possibly TRBD2 for D (5 bases). Trimming removed 5 bases at V and 5 bases at J, with 20 bases between. The length of the CDR3 is 17 residues. CDR1 KGHDR and CDR2 SFDVKD come from the germline V gene. CDR3 amino acids: CATSGGMVGRLTGELFF. The CDR3 nucleotides are TGTGCCACCAGTGGAGGGATGGTTGGACGGTTGACCGGGGAGCTGTTTTTT.

The chain is built from TRBV18 and TRBJ2-7; D possibly corresponds to TRBD2 (6 bases). V lost 0 bases and J lost 5, with 11 bases in between. Germline lookup yields CDR1 KGHSH and CDR2 LQKENI. The CDR3 is made up of 14 amino acids. CDR3 DNA sequence: TGTGCCAGCTCACCACCGTCGGGGGAGGACGAGCAGTACTTC. Amino acids: CASSPPSGEDEQYF.

The chain carries TRBV29-1 and TRBJ2-1; D call uncertain. Germline CDR1 SQVTM, CDR2 ANQGSEA. V lost 7 bases and J lost 0, with 10 bases in between. This CDR3 is 13 amino acids long. CDR3 region: CSGPAGSYNEQFF. Written as DNA, the CDR3 is TGCAGCGGCCCGGCAGGCTCCTACAATGAGCAGTTCTTC.

The chain employs TRBV9 and TRBJ2-7; D might be TRBD1 (6 bases). V gave up 4 bases and J gave up 7 bases, with 18 bases separating them. Germline-derived CDR1 and CDR2 are SGDLS and YYNGEE. The CDR3 is 14 residues long. CDR3 DNA sequence: TGTGCCAGCAGCCAAGCGGTGGGGGCGCGAGAGCAGTACTTC. This sequence encodes CASSQAVGAREQYF.